Listed below are T cell receptor beta chains from one sample, sequenced in a study of T-cell memory formation after mild COVID-19. TCRdb processed the 5' RACE reads anew with MiXCR; each CDR3 protein has one entry. The repertoire includes around 200,000 distinct CDR3 sequences, over 9.5% of them detected once, and roughly 3.5% sits in the top ten. Sequencing used PBMCs or a T cell subset sorted from them (not recorded which). Source of these receptors: a young man who had mild COVID-19 (a few samples of this study predate the infection). Cell type and time point are not known. Each CDR3 is given with its conserved first and last residue. A D gene is named only where the DNA matches it firmly. The size of a clone is reported for some rows only, either as once, few or many, or as a class for expanded clones.

size | J | V | D | CDR3 | DNA
many | TRBJ2-5 | TRBV20-1 | NA | CSAIHSQETQYF | TGCAGTGCTATTCACAGCCAAGAGACCCAGTACTTC
NA | TRBJ2-3 | TRBV5-1 | TRBD2 | CASSLAEAGGYGDTQYF | TGCGCCAGCAGCTTGGCCGAAGCGGGGGGTTACGGAGATACGCAGTATTTT
NA | TRBJ2-2 | TRBV6-2/TRBV6-3 | NA | CASSYGATHTGELFF | TGTGCCAGCAGTTACGGTGCGACCCACACCGGGGAGCTGTTTTTT
NA | TRBJ2-5 | TRBV5-1 | TRBD1 | CASSLEPGGLQETQYF | TGCGCCAGCAGCTTGGAACCAGGGGGCCTCCAAGAGACCCAGTACTTC
NA | TRBJ2-1 | TRBV4-3 | NA | CASSQEGIGPNWRFF | TGCGCCAGCAGCCAAGAAGGGATAGGCCCAAACTGGCGGTTCTTC
NA | TRBJ2-1 | TRBV4-3 | NA | CASSQDARTSLTGWRNEQFF | TGCGCCAGCAGCCAAGATGCACGGACTTCTCTTACCGGTTGGCGGAATGAGCAGTTCTTC
NA | TRBJ1-4 | TRBV5-1 | TRBD1 | CASSSQGDNEKLFF | TGCGCCAGCAGCTCACAGGGGGATAATGAAAAACTGTTTTTT
few | TRBJ1-1 | TRBV18 | NA | CASSPLPPRNTEAFF | TGTGCCAGCTCACCACTACCACCTAGGAACACTGAAGCTTTCTTT
few | TRBJ2-2 | TRBV20-1 | NA | CSAPGLSNTGELFF | TGCAGTGCCCCGGGACTCTCGAACACCGGGGAGCTGTTTTTT
few | TRBJ2-5 | TRBV18 | TRBD1 | CASSPPGTAVGETQYF | TGTGCCAGCTCACCACCTGGGACAGCCGTCGGGGAGACCCAGTACTTC
NA | TRBJ2-7 | TRBV12-3/TRBV12-4 | NA | CASSPQVYEQYF | TGTGCCAGCAGCCCTCAAGTCTACGAGCAGTACTTC
NA | TRBJ2-7 | TRBV5-1 | NA | CASSGGAGISYEQYF | TGCGCCAGCAGCGGGGGGGCAGGGATCTCCTACGAGCAGTACTTC
NA | TRBJ2-5 | TRBV21-1 | NA | CASSAWTASPKETQYF | TGTGCCAGCAGCGCTTGGACAGCCTCTCCGAAAGAGACCCAGTACTTC
few | TRBJ2-3 | TRBV2 | NA | CASSEALGGDTQYF | TGTGCCAGCAGTGAAGCGCTTGGGGGAGATACGCAGTATTTT
NA | TRBJ1-1 | TRBV7-9 | NA | CASGRAGMNTEAFF | TGTGCCAGCGGACGGGCAGGGATGAACACTGAAGCTTTCTTT
NA | TRBJ2-4 | TRBV5-1 | TRBD1 | CASSLGSGTGDIQYF | TGCGCCAGCAGCTTGGGTTCTGGGACAGGAGACATTCAGTACTTC
few | TRBJ2-1 | TRBV30 | NA | CAWEGGTARIQFF | TGTGCCTGGGAGGGGGGGACTGCCCGGATCCAGTTCTTC
NA | TRBJ1-4 | TRBV4-1 | NA | CASSQDRKLFF | TGCGCCAGCAGCCAAGATCGAAAACTGTTTTTT
few | TRBJ2-2 | TRBV14 | NA | CASSQVPGTTGELFF | TGTGCCAGCAGCCAAGTCCCGGGGACCACCGGGGAGCTGTTTTTT
NA | TRBJ1-2 | TRBV5-1 | TRBD1 | CASSLDRGTGGYTF | TGCGCCAGCAGCCTAGACAGGGGAACGGGTGGCTACACCTTC
NA | TRBJ2-5 | TRBV11-2 | TRBD1 | CASSPRTGNVRETQYF | TGTGCCAGCAGCCCCCGGACAGGGAATGTGAGGGAGACCCAGTACTTC
NA | TRBJ1-5 | TRBV4-2 | NA | CASSHHRGPDQPQHF | TGTGCCAGCAGCCATCACAGAGGACCGGATCAGCCCCAGCATTTT
NA | TRBJ1-2 | TRBV3-1 | NA | CASSPNLGGYTF | TGTGCCAGCAGCCCGAACCTTGGCGGCTACACCTTC
few | TRBJ1-6 | TRBV9 | NA | CASSVEQFNSPLHF | TGTGCCAGCAGCGTTGAACAGTTTAATTCACCCCTCCACTTT
many | TRBJ2-3 | TRBV6-5 | TRBD2 | CASSYFPSGGPDTQYF | TGTGCCAGCAGTTACTTTCCTAGCGGGGGTCCAGATACGCAGTATTTT
few | TRBJ1-1 | TRBV7-2 | NA | CASSLRQGSTEAFF | TGTGCCAGCAGCTTACGGCAGGGGAGTACTGAAGCTTTCTTT
NA | TRBJ1-2 | TRBV7-9 | NA | CASSPGGAVEYGYTF | TGTGCCAGCAGCCCGGGGGGGGCAGTGGAGTATGGCTACACCTTC
NA | TRBJ2-1 | TRBV20-1 | TRBD2 | CSASTLAGASYNEQFF | TGCAGTGCTAGTACGTTAGCGGGGGCCTCCTACAATGAGCAGTTCTTC
few | TRBJ2-7 | TRBV7-2 | NA | CASSLGAGAYEQYF | TGTGCCAGCAGCTTAGGCGCAGGGGCCTACGAGCAGTACTTC
NA | TRBJ2-6 | TRBV5-1 | NA | CASSFPPDGPGANVLTF | TGCGCCAGCAGCTTTCCGCCGGACGGTCCTGGGGCCAACGTCCTGACTTTC
few | TRBJ2-3 | TRBV10-2 | NA | CASSEFLRGTDTQYF | TGCGCCAGCAGTGAGTTCCTAAGGGGGACAGATACGCAGTATTTT
NA | TRBJ2-3 | TRBV10-3 | TRBD2 | CAITQRASGADTQYF | TGTGCCATCACCCAACGGGCTAGCGGGGCAGATACGCAGTATTTT
many | TRBJ2-3 | TRBV5-1 | TRBD2 | CASSLAMAGGTDTQYF | TGCGCCAGCAGCTTGGCCATGGCGGGGGGCACAGATACGCAGTATTTT
NA | TRBJ2-5 | TRBV5-1 | NA | CASSLVRQPQETQYF | TGCGCCAGCAGCTTGGTGCGGCAACCCCAAGAGACCCAGTACTTC
few | TRBJ2-5 | TRBV7-9 | NA | CASSPRPGSQRQYF | TGTGCCAGCAGCCCTCGACCCGGGTCCCAGCGCCAGTACTTC
many | TRBJ2-3 | TRBV6-6 | NA | CATGIDTQYF | TGTGCCACGGGGATAGATACGCAGTATTTT
NA | TRBJ1-1 | TRBV4-1 | NA | CASSRGAGARAFF | TGCGCCAGCAGCCGGGGGGCAGGGGCTAGAGCTTTCTTT
few | TRBJ2-1 | TRBV11-2 | TRBD2 | CASSLNGGAPVYEQFF | TGTGCCAGCAGCTTAAACGGGGGGGCTCCTGTCTATGAGCAGTTCTTC
few | TRBJ2-3 | TRBV6-5 | NA | CASSYRRSTDTQYF | TGTGCCAGCAGTTACCGCAGGAGCACAGATACGCAGTATTTT
NA | TRBJ2-3 | TRBV6-5 | NA | CASSSLGGPLSTDTQYF | TGTGCCAGCAGTTCCCTTGGGGGCCCCCTGAGCACAGATACGCAGTATTTT
NA | TRBJ2-1 | TRBV5-4 | TRBD2 | CASSPGLAGAYNEQFF | TGTGCCAGCAGCCCCGGACTAGCGGGGGCCTACAATGAGCAGTTCTTC
NA | TRBJ2-7 | TRBV20-1 | NA | CSACRDGSSYEQYF | TGCAGTGCTTGCCGGGACGGCAGCTCCTACGAGCAGTACTTC
NA | TRBJ2-5 | TRBV20-1 | NA | CSARTGGSFEETQYF | TGCAGTGCTAGGACTGGGGGGAGTTTTGAAGAGACCCAGTACTTC
many | TRBJ1-2 | TRBV4-2 | TRBD1 | CASSQDGIPGQGSRDTF | TGTGCCAGCAGCCAAGATGGGATACCGGGACAGGGGTCGAGGGACACCTTC
few | TRBJ2-2 | TRBV3-1 | NA | CASSQGGAGTGELFF | TGTGCCAGCAGCCAAGGGGGGGCGGGCACCGGGGAGCTGTTTTTT
NA | TRBJ2-2 | TRBV4-2 | NA | CASSQPRVAGELFF | TGTGCCAGCAGCCAACCGAGGGTGGCCGGGGAGCTGTTTTTT